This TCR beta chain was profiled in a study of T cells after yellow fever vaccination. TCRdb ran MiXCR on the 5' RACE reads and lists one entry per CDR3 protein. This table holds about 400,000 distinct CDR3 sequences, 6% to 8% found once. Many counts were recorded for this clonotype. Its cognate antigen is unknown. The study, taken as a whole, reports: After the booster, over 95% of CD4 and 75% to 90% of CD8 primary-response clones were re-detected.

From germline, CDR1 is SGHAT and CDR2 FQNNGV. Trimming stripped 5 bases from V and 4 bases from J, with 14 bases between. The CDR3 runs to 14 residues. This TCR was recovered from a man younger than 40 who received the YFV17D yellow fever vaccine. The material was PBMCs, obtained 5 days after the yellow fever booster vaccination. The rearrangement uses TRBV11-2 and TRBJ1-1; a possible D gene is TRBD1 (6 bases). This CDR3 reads CASSGGAGITEAFF. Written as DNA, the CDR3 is TGTGCCAGCAGCGGGGGGGCAGGGATCACTGAAGCTTTCTTT. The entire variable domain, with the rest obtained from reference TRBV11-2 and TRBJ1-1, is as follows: EAGVAQSPRYKIIEKRQSVAFWCNPISGHATLYWYQQILGQGPKLLIQFQNNGVVDDSQLPKDRFSAERLKGVDSTLKIQPAKLEDSAVYLCASSGGAGITEAFFGQGTRLTVV.